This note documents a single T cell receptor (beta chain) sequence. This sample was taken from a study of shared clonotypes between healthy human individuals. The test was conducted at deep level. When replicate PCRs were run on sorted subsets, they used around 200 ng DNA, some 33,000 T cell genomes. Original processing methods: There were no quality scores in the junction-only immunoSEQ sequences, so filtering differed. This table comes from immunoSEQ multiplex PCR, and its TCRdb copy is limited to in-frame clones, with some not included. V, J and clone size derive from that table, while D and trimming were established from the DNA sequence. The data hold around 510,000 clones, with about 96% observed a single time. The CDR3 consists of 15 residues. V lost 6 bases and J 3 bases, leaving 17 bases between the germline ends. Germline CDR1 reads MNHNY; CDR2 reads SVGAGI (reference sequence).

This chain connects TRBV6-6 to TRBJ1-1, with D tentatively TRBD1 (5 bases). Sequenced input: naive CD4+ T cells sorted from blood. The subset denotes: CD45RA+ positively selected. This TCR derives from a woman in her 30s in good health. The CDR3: CASSNRRSRDTEAFF. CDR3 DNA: TGTGCCAGCAGCAACAGGAGATCAAGGGACACTGAAGCTTTCTTT.